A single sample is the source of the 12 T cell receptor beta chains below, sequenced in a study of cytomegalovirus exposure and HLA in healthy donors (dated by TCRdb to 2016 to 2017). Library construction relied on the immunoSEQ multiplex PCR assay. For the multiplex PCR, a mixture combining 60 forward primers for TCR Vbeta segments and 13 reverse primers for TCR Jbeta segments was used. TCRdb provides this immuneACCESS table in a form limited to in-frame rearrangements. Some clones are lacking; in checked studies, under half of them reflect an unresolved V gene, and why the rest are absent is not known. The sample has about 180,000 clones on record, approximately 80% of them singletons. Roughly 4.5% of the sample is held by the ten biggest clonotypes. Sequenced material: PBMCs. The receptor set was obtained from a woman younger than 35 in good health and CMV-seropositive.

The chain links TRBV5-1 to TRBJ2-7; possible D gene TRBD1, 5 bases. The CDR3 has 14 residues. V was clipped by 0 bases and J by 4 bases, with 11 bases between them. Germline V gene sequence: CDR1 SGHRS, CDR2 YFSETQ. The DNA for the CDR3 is TGCGCCAGCAGCTTGGAAGGGGCGTTATACGAGCAGTACTTC. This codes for CASSLEGALYEQYF. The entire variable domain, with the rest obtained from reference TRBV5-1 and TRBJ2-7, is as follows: KAGVTQTPRYLIKTRGQQVTLSCSPISGHRSVSWYQQTPGQGLQFLFEYFSETQRNKGNFPGRFSGRQFSNSRSEMNVSTLELGDSALYLCASSLEGALYEQYFGPGTRLTVT.

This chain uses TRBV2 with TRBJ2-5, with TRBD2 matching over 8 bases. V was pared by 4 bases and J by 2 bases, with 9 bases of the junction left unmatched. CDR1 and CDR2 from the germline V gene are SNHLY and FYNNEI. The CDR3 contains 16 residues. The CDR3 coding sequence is TGTGCCAGCAGTGCGGGAAGCGGGGGAAGACAAGAGACCCAGTACTTC. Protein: CASSAGSGGRQETQYF.

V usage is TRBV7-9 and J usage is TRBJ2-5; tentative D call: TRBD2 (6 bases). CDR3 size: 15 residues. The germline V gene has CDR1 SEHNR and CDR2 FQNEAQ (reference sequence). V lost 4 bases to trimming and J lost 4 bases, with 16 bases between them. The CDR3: CASSSTTGRGETQYF. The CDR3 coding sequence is TGTGCCAGCAGCTCGACGACGGGGCGGGGAGAGACCCAGTACTTC. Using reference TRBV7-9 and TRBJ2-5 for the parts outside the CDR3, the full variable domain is DTGVSQNPRHKITKRGQNVTFRCDPISEHNRLYWYRQTLGQGPEFLTYFQNEAQLEKSRLLSDRFSAERPKGSFSTLEIQRTEQGDSAMYLCASSSTTGRGETQYFGPGTRLLVL.

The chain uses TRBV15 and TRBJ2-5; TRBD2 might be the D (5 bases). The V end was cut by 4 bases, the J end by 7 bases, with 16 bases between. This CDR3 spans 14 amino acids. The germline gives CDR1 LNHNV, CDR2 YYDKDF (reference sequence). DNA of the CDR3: TGTGCCACCAGCAATCCGGGGTCCTCTGTGACCCAGTACTTC. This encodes CATSNPGSSVTQYF.

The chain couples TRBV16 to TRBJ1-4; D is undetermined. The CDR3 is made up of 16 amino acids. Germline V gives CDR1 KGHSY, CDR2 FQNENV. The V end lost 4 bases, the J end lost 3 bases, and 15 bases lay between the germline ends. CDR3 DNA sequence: TGTGCCAGCAGCCCCTACACTGAGCGGGCTAATGAAAAACTGTTTTTT. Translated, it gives CASSPYTERANEKLFF.

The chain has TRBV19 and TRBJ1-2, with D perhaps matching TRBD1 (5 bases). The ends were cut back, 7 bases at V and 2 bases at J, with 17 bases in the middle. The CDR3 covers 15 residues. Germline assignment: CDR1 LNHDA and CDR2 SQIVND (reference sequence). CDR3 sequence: CASTTALSGNYGYTF. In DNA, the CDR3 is TGTGCCAGTACCACCGCCCTGTCAGGGAACTATGGCTACACCTTC.

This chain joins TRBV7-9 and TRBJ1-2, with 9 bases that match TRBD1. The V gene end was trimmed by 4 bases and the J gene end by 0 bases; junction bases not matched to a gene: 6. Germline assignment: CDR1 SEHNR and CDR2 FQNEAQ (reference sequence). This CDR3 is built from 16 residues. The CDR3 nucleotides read TGTGCCAGCAGCTCAAAAGGACAGGGGCCTAACTATGGCTACACCTTC. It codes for CASSSKGQGPNYGYTF.

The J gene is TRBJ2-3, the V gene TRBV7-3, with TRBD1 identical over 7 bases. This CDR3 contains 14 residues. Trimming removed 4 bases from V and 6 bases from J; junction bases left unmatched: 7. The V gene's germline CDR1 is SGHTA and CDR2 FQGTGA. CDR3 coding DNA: TGTGCCAGCAGCTCGACAGGGTCCCGGGATACGCAGTATTTT. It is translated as CASSSTGSRDTQYF.

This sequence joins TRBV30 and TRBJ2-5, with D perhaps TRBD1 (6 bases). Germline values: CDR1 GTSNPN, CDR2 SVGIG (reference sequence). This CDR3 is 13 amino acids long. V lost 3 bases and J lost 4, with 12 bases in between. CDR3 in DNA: TGTGCCTGGAGCCGTACAGGGACAGAGACCCAGTACTTC. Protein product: CAWSRTGTETQYF.

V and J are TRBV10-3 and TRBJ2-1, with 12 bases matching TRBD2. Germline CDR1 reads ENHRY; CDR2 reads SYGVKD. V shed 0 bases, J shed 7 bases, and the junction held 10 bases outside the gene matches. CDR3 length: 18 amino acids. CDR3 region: CAISESYPSGGAGNEQFF. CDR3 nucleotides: TGTGCCATCAGTGAGTCGTATCCTAGCGGGGGGGCCGGGAATGAGCAGTTCTTC.

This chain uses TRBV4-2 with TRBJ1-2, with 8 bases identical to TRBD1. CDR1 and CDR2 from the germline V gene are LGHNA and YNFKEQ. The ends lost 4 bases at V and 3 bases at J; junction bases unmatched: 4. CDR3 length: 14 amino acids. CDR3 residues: CASSPQGGDYGYTF. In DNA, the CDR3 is TGTGCCAGCAGCCCACAGGGGGGGGACTATGGCTACACCTTC.

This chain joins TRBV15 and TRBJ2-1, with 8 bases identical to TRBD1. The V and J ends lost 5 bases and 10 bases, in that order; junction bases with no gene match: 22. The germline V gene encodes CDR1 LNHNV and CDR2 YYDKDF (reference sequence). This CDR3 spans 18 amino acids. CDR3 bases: TGTGCCACCAGCCGCTCGAGACAGGGGTACCTCCCTAATTGGGAGCAGTTCTTC. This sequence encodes CATSRSRQGYLPNWEQFF.